This T cell receptor (beta chain) was recovered during a study of CD8+ T cells in alopecia areata. Overall study context: Twice a day, 5 to 10 mg of oral tofacitinib was administered to treated patients.

Germline V gene sequence: CDR1 LNHDA, CDR2 SQIVND (reference sequence). The CDR3 extends over 17 amino acids. Trimming stripped 4 bases from V and 2 bases from J, with 18 bases between. Noted treatment: oral pan-JAK inhibitor, 5-10 mg twice daily. RNA was isolated and reverse transcribed to cDNA, the sequencing template. The repertoire was sequenced with immunoSEQ multiplex PCR; TCRdb's copy has only in-frame clones and lacks some. The table includes about 120,000 clones, about 50% detected once. With respect to this clone: What it recognizes is unknown.

Study results and caveats: A great number of expanded lesional clones endured in scalp and blood during tofacitinib. The link between baseline CD8+ expansion and response remains uncertain with one nonresponder.

Sequencing was performed on CD4+ T cells sorted from blood, taken at week 4, from a patient treated with tofacitinib. The source of this sequence is a human donor with alopecia areata. The chain couples TRBV19 to TRBJ2-1, with no clear D. The CDR3 protein is CASSTPKSRKPYNEQFF. The CDR3 DNA reads as TGTGCCAGTAGTACCCCTAAATCTAGGAAGCCCTACAATGAGCAGTTCTTC.